This T cell receptor (beta chain) came from a study of blood T cell repertoires in COVID-19. Per the original methods: Researchers report that nucleated cell counts were estimated from reference gene primer amplification. The assay was immunoSEQ multiplex PCR, and TCRdb's table has in-frame clones only and misses some. Clonal size and the V and J genes are those of that table, whereas D and trimming came from the DNA. The sample holds over 200,000 clones, about 89% seen once. Trimming at V came to 6 bases and at J to 8 bases, leaving 6 bases not matched to a gene. The CDR3 totals 13 residues. CDR1 and CDR2 from the germline V gene are MNHEY and SMNVEV (reference sequence).

The chain joins TRBV27 to TRBJ2-4; TRBD2 agrees at 8 bases. The sample comprised peripheral blood. The receptor's source is a woman in her 50s with acute or convalescent COVID-19. DNA for the CDR3: TGTGCCAGCAGACGACGGGAGGGGGACATTCAGTACTTC. Its translation: CASRRREGDIQYF.